This T cell receptor beta chain is from a study of blood T cell repertoires in COVID-19. Study-wide background: The United States, Italy and Spain provided the acute and convalescent COVID-19 samples. Sample material is recorded as cDNA or gDNA derived from T cells, B-cell-depleted T cells, or PBMCs.

The CDR3 has 14 residues. With 4 bases removed from V and 3 bases from J, the gap between germline ends came to 11 bases. Germline V gene data show CDR1 as SGHTS and CDR2 as YDEGEE. How the authors handled the data: Reference gene primer amplification gave estimated nucleated cell counts. TCRdb's table, derived via immunoSEQ multiplex PCR, lists solely in-frame clones and lacks some. V, J and clone size are taken as reported in that table, and D and trimming were inferred from the DNA itself. This sample yields a few hundred thousand clones, of which about 87% are seen a single time; over 2.5% belongs to the top ten.

Sequencing was carried out using peripheral blood. The TCR originated in a man in his 60s with acute or convalescent COVID-19. The chain links TRBV5-8 to TRBJ1-5; the D is unclear. CDR3 region: CASSPRSFNQPQHF. The CDR3, as DNA: TGTGCCAGCAGCCCTCGAAGCTTCAATCAGCCCCAGCATTTT.